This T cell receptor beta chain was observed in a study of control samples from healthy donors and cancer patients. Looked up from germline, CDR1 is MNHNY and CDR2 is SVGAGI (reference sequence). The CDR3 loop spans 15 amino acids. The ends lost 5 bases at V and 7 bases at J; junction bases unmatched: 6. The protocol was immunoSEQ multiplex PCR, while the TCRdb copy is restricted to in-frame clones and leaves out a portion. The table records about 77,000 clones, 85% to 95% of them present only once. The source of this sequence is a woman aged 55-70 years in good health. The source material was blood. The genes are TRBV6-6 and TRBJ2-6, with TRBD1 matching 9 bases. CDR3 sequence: CASSGPGQGANVLTF. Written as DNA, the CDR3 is TGTGCCAGCAGTGGGCCGGGACAGGGCGCCAACGTCCTGACTTTC.